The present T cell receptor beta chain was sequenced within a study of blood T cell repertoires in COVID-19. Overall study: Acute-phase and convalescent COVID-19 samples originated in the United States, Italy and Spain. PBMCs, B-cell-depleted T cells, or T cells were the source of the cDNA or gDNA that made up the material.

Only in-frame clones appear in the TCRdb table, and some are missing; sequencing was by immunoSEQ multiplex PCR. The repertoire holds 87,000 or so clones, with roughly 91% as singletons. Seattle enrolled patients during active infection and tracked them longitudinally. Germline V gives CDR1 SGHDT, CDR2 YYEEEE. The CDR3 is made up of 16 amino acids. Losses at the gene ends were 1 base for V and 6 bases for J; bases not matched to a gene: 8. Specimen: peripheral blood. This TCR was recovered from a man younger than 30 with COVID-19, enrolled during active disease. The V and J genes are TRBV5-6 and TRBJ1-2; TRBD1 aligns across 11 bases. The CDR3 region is CASSLLPGQGVNGYTF. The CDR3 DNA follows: TGTGCCAGCAGCTTGTTGCCGGGACAGGGGGTAAATGGCTACACCTTC.